This TCR beta chain is drawn from a study of T-cell reconstitution after alpha-beta-depleted transplantation in children. Points from the study as a whole: In patients about two months after transplant, alpha-beta T cells reportedly arose from several hundred expanded graft clones. T-cell counts and diversity at one year following transplant were attributed mainly to newly produced T cells.

Concerning this clonotype itself: Its target is not known.

This CDR3 comprises 19 residues. Germline-derived CDR1 and CDR2 are LNHDA and SQIVND (reference sequence). With 7 bases clipped from V and 0 bases from J, the junction kept 12 bases outside the gene matches. The library targeted TCRbeta and was prepared with unique molecular identifiers. TCRdb reanalysed the PCR reads using MiXCR and keeps one entry per CDR3 protein. This table holds hundreds of thousands of distinct CDR3 sequences, 10% to 15% found once. This sequence was found in a male patient younger than 18 who had a stem cell transplant for acute myeloid leukemia, so the T cells may come from the graft donor. The chain links TRBV19 to TRBJ2-3; 14 bases are shared with TRBD2. The sequencing used PBMCs, mostly from graft donor cells, collected 360 days after TCRalphabeta/CD19-depleted stem cell transplant. CDR3 DNA sequence: TGTGCCAGTACCTTCACCGGGACTAGCGGGGGTACTAGCACAGATACGCAGTATTTT. Residues: CASTFTGTSGGTSTDTQYF. Drawing the rest from reference TRBV19 and TRBJ2-3, the complete variable domain is DGGITQSPKYLFRKEGQNVTLSCEQNLNHDAMYWYRQDPGQGLRLIYYSQIVNDFQKGDIAEGYSVSREKKESFPLTVTSAQKNPTAFYLCASTFTGTSGGTSTDTQYFGPGTRLTVL.